The 19 T cell receptor beta chains presented below share a single source sample, sequenced in a study of T cell responses to AZD1222 COVID-19 vaccine. The assay was immunoSEQ multiplex PCR, and TCRdb's table has in-frame clones only and misses some. The sample consists of about 100,000 clones, 92% of them appearing once. This specimen was peripheral blood, taken on day 0 of AZD1222 vaccination. The receptors stem from an adult in good health.

This chain uses TRBV27 with TRBJ2-7; 11 bases are a match to TRBD2. Germline CDR1 MNHEY, CDR2 SMNVEV (reference sequence). CDR3 length: 14 residues. V lost 8 bases to trimming and J lost 7 bases; unmatched junction nucleotides: 10. CDR3 protein: CASSLAGETGEQYF. The CDR3 coding sequence is TGTGCCAGCTCACTAGCGGGAGAAACGGGTGAGCAGTACTTC.

This chain joins TRBV27 and TRBJ1-1; 8 bases agree with TRBD1. There are 15 residues in the CDR3. Germline CDR1 and CDR2: MNHEY and SMNVEV (reference sequence). With V trimmed by 7 bases and J by 4 bases, 11 bases remained unmatched. The CDR3 nucleotides are TGTGCCAGCAATGGACAGGGCCCCTTGGGCACTGAAGCTTTCTTT. This sequence encodes CASNGQGPLGTEAFF.

The chain employs TRBV9 and TRBJ2-6; D remains ambiguous. Trimming stripped 4 bases from V and 4 bases from J, with 6 bases between. Germline V CDR1 and CDR2: SGDLS, YYNGEE. CDR3 length: 13 residues. CDR3 nucleotides: TGTGCCAGCAGCCCTTCAGGGGCCAACGTCCTGACTTTC. Amino acid sequence: CASSPSGANVLTF.

The chain combines TRBV6-5 with TRBJ2-7; no clear D gene. This CDR3 region has 15 residues. V dropped 0 bases and J dropped 1 base, with 10 bases sitting between them. Per germline, CDR1 MNHEY and CDR2 SVGAGI. CDR3 sequence reads: CASSYSADRSYEQYF. For the CDR3, the DNA is TGTGCCAGCAGTTACTCGGCAGACCGATCCTACGAGCAGTACTTC.

This clone has a handful of counts. The V gene is TRBV7-8, the J gene TRBJ2-7; 8 nucleotides match TRBD2. Germline V gene data show CDR1 as SGHVS and CDR2 as FQNEAQ. V gave up 3 bases and J gave up 2 bases; unmatched junction bases: 0. The CDR3 runs to 13 residues. CDR3 protein: CASSFSGTYEQYF. The CDR3 coding sequence is TGTGCCAGCAGCTTTAGCGGGACCTACGAGCAGTACTTC.

This chain joins TRBV28 and TRBJ2-3, with D possibly being TRBD2 (6 bases). CDR3 length: 15 amino acids. From germline, CDR1 is MDHEN and CDR2 SYDVKM. Deletions cut 2 bases from V and 4 bases from J, with 13 bases between. CDR3: CASSLGGRGADTQYF. The CDR3 DNA sequence: TGTGCCAGCAGTTTAGGAGGGAGAGGGGCAGATACGCAGTATTTT.

The CDR3 DNA is TGTGCCAGCAGTACCTATACAGGGGTTGATTCACCCCTCCACTTT. Its translation: CASSTYTGVDSPLHF. The rearrangement joins TRBV27 to TRBJ1-6, with 7 bases identical to TRBD1. Unmatched junction bases numbered 9, after V lost 5 bases and J lost 8 bases. The CDR3 loop spans 15 amino acids. Germline V gene data show CDR1 as MNHEY and CDR2 as SMNVEV (reference sequence).

This clone is a singleton in its sample. The V and J genes are TRBV28 and TRBJ2-7; 7 nucleotides align to TRBD1. V gave up 5 bases and J gave up 2 bases; unmatched junction bases: 6. This CDR3 is 14 amino acids long. The germline V gene has CDR1 MDHEN and CDR2 SYDVKM. This chain's CDR3 is CASSPGTDTYEQYF. The CDR3 region has the DNA TGTGCCAGCAGTCCCGGGACAGACACCTACGAGCAGTACTTC.

The chain employs TRBV5-4 and TRBJ1-1, with D uncertain. The length of the CDR3 is 14 residues. Trimming left V 7 bases short and J 2 bases short, with 15 bases between. CDR1 SGHNT and CDR2 YYREEE come from the germline V gene (reference sequence). The CDR3 here is CASYTGLSNTEAFF. The CDR3 DNA follows: TGTGCCAGCTATACGGGATTATCCAACACTGAAGCTTTCTTT.

This clone was seen just once. This sequence joins TRBV10-2 and TRBJ1-2; 9 nucleotides line up with TRBD1. Germline CDR1 WSHSY, CDR2 SAAADI. The CDR3 runs to 15 residues. V dropped 2 bases and J dropped 8; count of bases not matched to a gene: 9. In nucleotides, the CDR3 is TGCGCCAGCAGTGAGGGGACAGGGCCTTCGGAGGGCTACACCTTC. It specifies CASSEGTGPSEGYTF.

A note on this clone: Other DNA sequences of this sample code for an identical CDR3. V is TRBV5-1 and J is TRBJ1-1; D remains ambiguous. The germline gives CDR1 SGHRS, CDR2 YFSETQ. V was pared by 0 bases and J by 3 bases, with 9 bases between. This CDR3 spans 14 amino acids. CDR3 region: CASSLVGGDTEAFF. CDR3 DNA: TGCGCCAGCAGCTTGGTGGGTGGGGACACTGAAGCTTTCTTT.

The V gene is TRBV6-6, the J gene TRBJ2-7; D possibly corresponds to TRBD2 (5 bases). Trimming cost V 2 bases and J 2 bases, with 10 bases left between them. The CDR3 consists of 14 residues. CDR1 MNHNY and CDR2 SVGAGI come from the germline V gene (reference sequence). The CDR3 protein is CASSYLQTTYEQYF. DNA of the CDR3: TGTGCCAGCAGTTACCTTCAGACTACCTACGAGCAGTACTTC.

This chain connects TRBV5-6 to TRBJ1-1; the D is unclear. This CDR3 is 15 amino acids long. Per germline, CDR1 SGHDT and CDR2 YYEEEE. V dropped 2 bases and J dropped 4 bases, with 15 bases sitting between them. The CDR3: CASSFLGLEGTEAFF. The CDR3 region has the DNA TGTGCCAGCAGCTTTCTTGGCTTGGAGGGCACTGAAGCTTTCTTT. Using reference TRBV5-6 and TRBJ1-1 for the parts outside the CDR3, the full variable domain is DAGVTQSPTHLIKTRGQQVTLRCSPKSGHDTVSWYQQALGQGPQFIFQYYEEEERQRGNFPDRFSGHQFPNYSSELNVNALLLGDSALYLCASSFLGLEGTEAFFGQGTRLTVV.

The rearrangement joins TRBV15 to TRBJ2-1; 10 positions match TRBD2. The V gene's germline CDR1 is LNHNV and CDR2 YYDKDF (reference sequence). The CDR3 consists of 15 residues. The trim removed 3 bases at V and 9 bases at J, leaving 8 bases unmatched. The chain's CDR3 is CATSRRTSGMGEQFF. Here the CDR3 DNA reads TGTGCCACCAGCAGGCGAACTAGCGGGATGGGTGAGCAGTTCTTC.

This chain links TRBV7-8 with TRBJ1-4, with TRBD1 identical over 12 bases. The CDR3 covers 18 residues. V shed 0 bases and J 8 bases; nucleotides not matched to a gene: 10. The germline V gene encodes CDR1 SGHVS and CDR2 FQNEAQ. The CDR3 coding sequence is TGTGCCAGCAGCTTAGCGGTGGGACAGGGGGCCGTTAGGGAAAAACTGTTTTTT. Residues: CASSLAVGQGAVREKLFF.

The CDR3 sequence: CASSQDQARGYF. The CDR3 DNA follows: TGTGCCAGCAGCCAAGATCAAGCGCGAGGGTACTTC. The V call is TRBV3-1 (or the pseudogene TRBV3-2), the J call TRBJ2-5; D gene unclear. Germline lookup yields CDR1 LGHDT and CDR2 YNNKEL (reference sequence). V was pared by 0 bases and J by 13 bases, with 12 bases between. This CDR3 contains 12 residues.

V gene TRBV13 combines with J gene TRBJ2-5, with D hard to call. The CDR3 has 11 residues. V lost 3 bases and J 6 bases, leaving 5 bases between the germline ends. Germline values: CDR1 PRHDT, CDR2 FYEKMQ (reference sequence). CDR3 sequence: CASSFRQTQYF. In DNA, the CDR3 is TGTGCCAGCAGCTTTAGACAGACCCAGTACTTC.

The chain employs TRBV28 and TRBJ1-1, with TRBD1 identical over 8 bases. Germline V gives CDR1 MDHEN, CDR2 SYDVKM. This CDR3 spans 14 amino acids. The V segment lost 3 bases and the J segment 5 bases; nucleotides outside the gene matches: 5. This CDR3 reads CASSFRGRFTEAFF. The CDR3 DNA is TGTGCCAGCAGTTTCAGGGGGCGCTTTACTGAAGCTTTCTTT.

The chain links TRBV4-1 to TRBJ1-5, with D possibly matching TRBD1 (6 bases). Between the trimmed V and J ends, which lost 1 base and 0 bases, there was a span of 22 bases. CDR1 is MGHRA and CDR2 is YSYEKL in the germline V gene. The CDR3 runs 20 residues. For the CDR3, the DNA is TGCGCCAGCAGCCAAGGATCCGGCAGGGGTAACTTACATAGCAATCAGCCCCAGCATTTT. Translated, it gives CASSQGSGRGNLHSNQPQHF.